These T cell receptor beta chains were read from a single sample in a study of identical twins. TCRdb ran MiXCR on the 5' RACE reads and lists one entry per CDR3 protein. The sample records 500,000 to 650,000 distinct CDR3 sequences, under 25% being singletons. The same data also went into a second study, on yellow fever vaccine responses in identical twins.

Sequenced material: CD4+ T cells sorted from blood. The receptors shown here come from a woman younger than 35 in good health. Both conserved end residues are part of each CDR3.

V gene	J gene	CDR3 protein
TRBV29-1	TRBJ2-7	CSVGQGVTYEQYF
TRBV5-1	TRBJ2-7	CASSSRPGQGADEQYF
TRBV24-1	TRBJ1-1	CATSDSPGTEAFF
TRBV7-2	TRBJ2-5	CASSIRGRETQYF
TRBV4-1	TRBJ2-1	CASRGALAGTEQFF
TRBV7-3	TRBJ2-1	CASSRHAPGQSNEQFF
TRBV4-2	TRBJ2-6	CASSQDGTGLSSGANVLTF
TRBV29-1	TRBJ2-5	CSVLHPRLGVRETQYF
TRBV12-3/TRBV12-4	TRBJ2-2	CASKGNPANTGELFF
TRBV24-1	TRBJ2-1	CATEINEQFF
TRBV20-1	TRBJ1-1	CSAIFGQPVGTEAFF
TRBV10-3	TRBJ2-1	CAISEGSGGRHNEQFF
TRBV3-1	TRBJ2-7	CASSQGTQNQYF
TRBV20-1	TRBJ2-7	CSARGLPYEQYF
TRBV19	TRBJ1-5	CASLPTGYSNQPQHF
TRBV24-1	TRBJ2-1	CATSASTNTYNEQFF
TRBV5-8	TRBJ1-5	CASSSYKSGNQPQHF
TRBV12-3/TRBV12-4	TRBJ1-5	CASRPGKINQPQHF
TRBV4-1	TRBJ1-2	CASSPGQQINYGYTF
TRBV2	TRBJ1-2	CASKFGERGYTF
TRBV20-1	TRBJ1-1	CSASLPMNTEAFF
TRBV6-5	TRBJ1-3	CASSYHRDSLQTIYF
TRBV7-8	TRBJ2-1	CASSSGTLRDRVNEQFF
TRBV28	TRBJ2-1	CASRTGSNYNEQFF
TRBV10-3	TRBJ2-3	CATKLAGGPGDTQYF
TRBV7-7	TRBJ2-1	CASSSNLAGVANEQFF
TRBV11-2	TRBJ2-7	CASSRGTGTSGTTYEQYF
TRBV7-2	TRBJ2-1	CASSLSSGIYNEQFF
TRBV9	TRBJ1-5	CASSNSGRYNQPQHF
TRBV12-3/TRBV12-4	TRBJ2-5	CASSLGSSRGVVETQYF
TRBV5-1	TRBJ1-5	CASSPGTGLNQPQHF
TRBV4-1	TRBJ1-4	CASSWWGEKLFF
TRBV2	TRBJ2-2	CASKASGRPTGELFF
TRBV29-1	TRBJ2-5	CSVLGPQETQYF
TRBV10-3	TRBJ2-1	CAISESREPYNEQFF
TRBV18	TRBJ2-7	CASSPVAGVGEQYF
TRBV28	TRBJ2-7	CASSLASSGSSYEQYF
TRBV12-3/TRBV12-4	TRBJ2-2	CASSLSGGELFF
TRBV12-3/TRBV12-4	TRBJ2-7	CASSLDRTAQYEQYF
TRBV10-3	TRBJ2-2	CATADGRANTGELFF
TRBV4-1	TRBJ2-3	CASSHATGDTQYF
TRBV20-1	TRBJ1-6	CSASGTGKSPLHF
TRBV12-3/TRBV12-4	TRBJ2-2	CASSPYQGALTGELFF